Sequencing of this T cell receptor beta chain was carried out in a study of cytomegalovirus exposure and HLA in healthy donors. With regard to this clone: Its antigen remains unidentified.

PCR used 60 Vbeta primers and 13 Jbeta primers. Profiled with immunoSEQ multiplex PCR; TCRdb holds only in-frame clones, not every one. The repertoire holds about 110,000 clones, with over 65% as singletons. The germline gives CDR1 MNHNS, CDR2 SASEGT. Trimming stripped 6 bases from V and 1 base from J, with 10 bases between. This CDR3 has 15 amino acids. Study-level findings and limits: Most TCR sequences showed up rarely, but some public TCRs showed up in many donors. A later analysis showed HLA-associated TCR beta chains outstripping equally common others in clonal expansion.

Specimen: PBMCs. The receptor's source is a woman younger than 45 in good health and CMV-seronegative. The V and J genes are TRBV6-1 and TRBJ2-6; possibly TRBD1 for D (6 bases). CDR3 DNA sequence: TGTGCCAGCAGCACTACAGGGTCTGGGGCCAACGTCCTGACTTTC. Translated, it gives CASSTTGSGANVLTF.